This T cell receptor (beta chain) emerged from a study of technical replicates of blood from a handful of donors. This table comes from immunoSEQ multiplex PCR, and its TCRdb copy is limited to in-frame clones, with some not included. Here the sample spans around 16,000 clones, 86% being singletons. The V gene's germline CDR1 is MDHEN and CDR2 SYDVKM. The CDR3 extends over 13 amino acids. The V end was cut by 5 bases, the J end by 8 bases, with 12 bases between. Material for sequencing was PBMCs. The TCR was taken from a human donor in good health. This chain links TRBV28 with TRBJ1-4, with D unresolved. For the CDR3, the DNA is TGTGCCAGCAGTCCGGGGAGTCTAGAAAAACTGTTTTTT. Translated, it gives CASSPGSLEKLFF.